The clone carrying this TCR beta chain was seen once. Germline V CDR1 and CDR2: SGDLS, YYNGEE. The CDR3 spans 14 residues. Trimming removed 0 bases from V and 6 bases from J; junction bases left unmatched: 5. Authors' processing steps: Reference gene primer amplification in the assay estimated nucleated cell counts. Method: immunoSEQ multiplex PCR; TCRdb's copy keeps in-frame clones and lacks some. V and J calls and clone size are those listed in that table; D and trimming were worked out from the DNA. The table lists 120,000 to 150,000 clones, under 85% of them singletons, with approximately 9% in the top ten. The data derive from a study of blood T cell repertoires in COVID-19. Study-level background: Collection of acute and convalescent COVID-19 samples took place in the United States, Italy and Spain. The cDNA or gDNA used as material had been derived from T cells, B-cell-depleted T cells, or PBMCs.

Sequencing was done on a sample of peripheral blood. The TCR originated in an elderly woman in a cohort sampled during active or convalescent COVID-19. The chain uses TRBV9 and TRBJ1-2, with TRBD1 matching over 7 bases. CDR3 protein: CASSVDLRGDGYTF. CDR3 in DNA: TGTGCCAGCAGCGTAGATCTCAGGGGGGATGGCTACACCTTC.